This paragraph reports one T cell receptor beta chain. Each donor was a healthy Caucasian individual from Russia, aged roughly 6 to 95. Each donor supplied approximately 10 milliliters of peripheral blood. CDR1 is MGHRA and CDR2 is YSYEKL in the germline V gene. The CDR3 is made up of 15 amino acids. The V gene lost 2 bases and the J gene lost 5 bases, with 15 bases spanning the gap. These data are taken from a study of blood T cells in healthy people across ages. A J-beta primer mix and a sample-barcoded 5' primer were used in a second PCR of roughly 6 to 11 cycles. Each cDNA molecule was tagged by a template-switch adaptor with 12 random nucleotides. From the 5' RACE reads, TCRdb called clonotypes with MiXCR, one entry per CDR3 protein. Seen here are fewer than 650,000 distinct CDR3 sequences, about 26% observed once, and the top ten hold under 4.5%. The sample also formed part of further work on T cells of mothers and their children. Turning to that study: There were over 8 million TCR beta CDR3 reads from each mother and around 2.9 million from each child.

V is TRBV4-1 and J is TRBJ2-5; the D is unclear. The material sequenced was blood. The sequence was collected from a boy under 10 years old in good health. In DNA form, the CDR3 reads TGCGCCAGCAGCCAACTTCCGGCCCTAGGGGAGACCCAGTACTTC. Protein: CASSQLPALGETQYF.